The T cell receptor beta chain under discussion was sequenced for a study of shared clonotypes between healthy human individuals. General study points: Read depth was anticipated to influence clonotype sharing among donors.

For this clone: Its target is not known.

Recent acute infections and vaccinations were absent in the healthy HIV-negative adult donors. The unsorted PBMC sample used ten immunoSEQ deep assay plates. Sequencing used immunoSEQ multiplex PCR; TCRdb keeps in-frame clones, though not all of them. Among approximately 480,000 clones, 75% to 80% were seen once, and the ten largest hold 12%. The CDR3 has 13 residues. CDR1 is MNHNY, CDR2 SVGAGI, per germline (reference sequence). The V and J ends lost 6 bases and 4 bases, in that order; junction bases with no gene match: 4. The V gene is TRBV6-6, the J gene TRBJ2-7, with TRBD1 identical over 9 bases. This clonotype was obtained from a woman aged 40 to 55 in good health. Some clones in this sample may be carry-over from other donors' samples. Material for sequencing was PBMCs. The CDR3 is CASSYRGRYEQYF. The CDR3 DNA reads TGTGCCAGCAGCTACAGGGGGCGTTACGAGCAGTACTTC.